This T cell receptor (beta chain) comes out of a study of blood T cell repertoires in COVID-19. Study-wide background: Samples of COVID-19 (acute and convalescent) were obtained from the United States, Italy and Spain.

Germline lookup yields CDR1 WNHNN and CDR2 SYGVQD (reference sequence). Trimming stripped 0 bases from V and 3 bases from J, with 9 bases between. This CDR3 is built from 15 residues. This table comes from immunoSEQ multiplex PCR, and its TCRdb copy is limited to in-frame clones, with some not included. The data hold 180,000 or so clones, with 65% to 90% observed a single time. The V gene is TRBV10-1, the J gene TRBJ1-5; D is unclear. Sequenced sample: peripheral blood. This clonotype was sampled from a man aged 60-69 years with acute or convalescent COVID-19. The CDR3 nucleotides read TGCGCCAGCAGTGAGTCGCGAGGGCCCAATCAGCCCCAGCATTTT. This encodes CASSESRGPNQPQHF.